Listed here are 23 T cell receptor beta chains from one sample, sequenced in a study of CD8 T cells in Susac syndrome. Reverse transcription used 0.5 to 1 ug RNA and random hexamers. TCRdb itself ran the immunoSEQ multiplex PCR reads through MiXCR, one entry per CDR3 protein. The top ten hold 0.09% to 0.15% of the sample, which has a few hundred thousand distinct CDR3 sequences, around 85% seen once. The sample comprised CD8+ T cells from PBMCs. These receptors originate from a human donor with multiple sclerosis.

The genes are TRBV19 and TRBJ2-7; perhaps D is TRBD1 or TRBD2 (6 bases each). CDR1 and CDR2 (germline): LNHDA, SQIVND (reference sequence). V was clipped by 7 bases and J by 6 bases, with 13 bases between them. This CDR3 comprises 12 residues. The CDR3 DNA is TGTGCCAGTACCACCCCGGGGGCCGAGCAGTACTTC. Translated: CASTTPGAEQYF.

V usage is TRBV9 and J usage is TRBJ2-1; the D is unclear. V was clipped by 0 bases and J by 6 bases, with 13 bases between them. CDR1 and CDR2 (germline): SGDLS, YYNGEE. The CDR3 has 15 residues. CDR3 sequence: CASSVGGLLGNEQFF. The CDR3 bases are TGTGCCAGCAGCGTAGGTGGGCTCCTCGGCAATGAGCAGTTCTTC.

This clonotype was seen more than once but under ten times. This chain connects TRBV29-1 to TRBJ2-5; a possible D gene is TRBD2 (5 bases). The CDR3 extends over 13 amino acids. Trimming took 3 bases from V and 5 from J, leaving 13 bases between them. The V gene's germline CDR1 is SQVTM and CDR2 ANQGSEA. In DNA, the CDR3 is TGCAGCGTTGAGGACTCCGACACGGAGACCCAGTACTTC. This codes for CSVEDSDTETQYF.

The chain carries TRBV20-1 and TRBJ2-7; either TRBD1 or TRBD2 may supply D (5 bases each). The ends were cut back, 7 bases at V and 0 bases at J, with 22 bases in the middle. The CDR3 totals 16 residues. Germline assignment: CDR1 DFQATT and CDR2 SNEGSKA (reference sequence). CDR3: CSVKDGTRGSSYEQYF. In DNA form, the CDR3 reads TGCAGTGTTAAAGATGGGACGAGAGGCAGCTCCTACGAGCAGTACTTC.

This clonotype was found a few times. The V and J genes are TRBV6-2 or TRBV6-3 and TRBJ2-7, with D possibly being TRBD2 (6 bases). V was clipped by 0 bases and J by 2 bases, with 11 bases between them. The CDR3 consists of 15 residues. Germline CDR1 is MNHEY and CDR2 is SVGEGT. The CDR3 DNA reads as TGTGCCAGCAGTTACTCTCCCGGGACTCCCTACGAGCAGTACTTC. Protein: CASSYSPGTPYEQYF.

This clonotype was observed a single time. The chain couples TRBV29-1 to TRBJ2-6; a weak D match, TRBD1 (6 bases). The CDR3 has 13 amino acids. The V end lost 7 bases, the J end lost 2 bases, and 9 bases lay between the germline ends. Germline loops: CDR1 SQVTM, CDR2 ANQGSEA. CDR3 protein: CSARGTGANVLTF. CDR3 sequence (DNA): TGCAGCGCCAGGGGTACTGGGGCCAACGTCCTGACTTTC. Full variable domain (missing parts from reference TRBV29-1 and TRBJ2-6): SAVISQKPSRDICQRGTSLTIQCQVDSQVTMMFWYRQQPGQSLTLIATANQGSEATYESGFVIDKFPISRPNLTFSTLTVSNMSPEDSSIYLCSARGTGANVLTFGAGSRLTVL.

The chain is built from TRBV9 and TRBJ2-7, with TRBD1 as a possible D gene (5 bases). The V gene lost 7 bases and the J gene lost 0 bases, with 11 bases spanning the gap. Germline V gives CDR1 SGDLS, CDR2 YYNGEE. This CDR3 contains 13 residues. CDR3 coding DNA: TGTGCCAGCTCGGTCGACAGCTCCTACGAGCAGTACTTC. As protein: CASSVDSSYEQYF.

The V gene is TRBV7-6, the J gene TRBJ2-3, with 7 bases matching TRBD2. CDR1 and CDR2 (germline): SGHVS, FNYEAQ. Losses at the gene ends were 2 bases for V and 6 bases for J; bases not matched to a gene: 8. This CDR3 has 15 amino acids. CDR3 protein: CASSLLAAPGDTQYF. The CDR3 DNA follows: TGTGCCAGCAGCTTACTAGCGGCCCCCGGCGATACGCAGTATTTT.

The gene calls are TRBV11-2 and TRBJ1-1; weak D call: TRBD1 (5 bases). Germline V gene data show CDR1 as SGHAT and CDR2 as FQNNGV. Trimming stripped 0 bases from V and 1 base from J, with 18 bases between. This CDR3 is built from 18 residues. CDR3 DNA sequence: TGTGCCAGCAGCTTAGATGTGCAGGACTACACAGGGAACACTGAAGCTTTCTTT. Its translation: CASSLDVQDYTGNTEAFF.

The chain has TRBV5-1 and TRBJ2-2; 10 bases align to TRBD1. Germline trimming cut 4 bases from V and 6 bases from J; bases unmatched to any gene: 6. Germline values: CDR1 SGHRS, CDR2 YFSETQ. This CDR3 contains 15 residues. Written as DNA, the CDR3 is TGCGCCAGCAGCGAAGGGACAGGGGAACCCGGGGAGCTGTTTTTT. This sequence encodes CASSEGTGEPGELFF.

This chain links TRBV6-2 or TRBV6-3 with TRBJ1-2; no definite D call. Germline values: CDR1 MNHEY, CDR2 SVGEGT. This CDR3 has 16 residues. Trimming removed 5 bases at V and 1 base at J, with 17 bases between. The CDR3 nucleotides are TGTGCCAGCAGTACTGATCCGGGCCGGATTAACTATGGCTACACCTTC. Its translation: CASSTDPGRINYGYTF.

The chain links TRBV30 to TRBJ2-6; no reliable D call. The CDR3 contains 15 residues. The V gene's germline CDR1 is GTSNPN and CDR2 SVGIG (reference sequence). Trimming removed 3 bases at V and 0 bases at J, with 9 bases between. Here the CDR3 DNA reads TGTGCCTGGAGGGTCATCAGCTCTGGGGCCAACGTCCTGACTTTC. Translated, it gives CAWRVISSGANVLTF.

In DNA, the CDR3 is TGTGCCAGCACCCGGACAGGGATAGCCTACGAGCAGTACTTC. Its translation is CASTRTGIAYEQYF. The rearrangement uses TRBV12-3 or TRBV12-4 and TRBJ2-7; 8 bases are a match to TRBD1. The CDR3 contains 14 residues. The trim removed 7 bases at V and 2 bases at J, leaving 7 bases unmatched.

The chain couples TRBV28 to TRBJ1-1; 7 nucleotides line up with TRBD1. From germline, CDR1 is MDHEN and CDR2 SYDVKM. CDR3 length: 20 residues. V shed 8 bases and J 4 bases; nucleotides not matched to a gene: 28. The CDR3 DNA sequence: TGTGCCAGCGGGGGACGGATAGACTATCAGGGGGAATCCTTGGGCACTGAAGCTTTCTTT. Protein product: CASGGRIDYQGESLGTEAFF.

The chain has TRBV29-1 and TRBJ2-1; D tentatively reads TRBD1 or TRBD2 (5 bases each). CDR1 is SQVTM and CDR2 is ANQGSEA in the germline V gene. This CDR3 comprises 15 residues. Trimming took off 2 bases at V and 7 bases at J, with 18 bases between the two ends. The CDR3 is CSVEFLGTESNEQFF. CDR3 in DNA: TGCAGCGTTGAATTCCTGGGGACCGAGTCGAATGAGCAGTTCTTC.

V gene TRBV5-8 combines with J gene TRBJ2-1; 11 bases line up with TRBD1. Germline V gene lookup returns CDR1 SGHTS and CDR2 YDEGEE. V shed 7 bases and J 7 bases; nucleotides not matched to a gene: 4. This CDR3 has 13 amino acids. Here the CDR3 DNA reads TGTGCCAGCCGGGACAGGGGGGGAAATGAGCAGTTCTTC. The encoded protein is CASRDRGGNEQFF. The variable domain in full, completed from reference TRBV5-8 and TRBJ2-1, reads EAGVTQSPTHLIKTRGQQATLRCSPISGHTSVYWYQQALGLGLQFLLWYDEGEERNRGNFPPRFSGRQFPNYSSELNVNALELEDSALYLCASRDRGGNEQFFGPGTRLTVL.

The genes are TRBV27 and TRBJ1-2; D gene uncertain. Per germline, CDR1 MNHEY and CDR2 SMNVEV (reference sequence). V lost 2 bases to trimming and J lost 4 bases, with 8 bases between them. The CDR3 contains 13 residues. The CDR3 loop reads CASSLARSYGYTF. CDR3 nucleotide sequence: TGTGCCAGCAGTTTAGCCAGGAGCTATGGCTACACCTTC.

The chain couples TRBV29-1 to TRBJ2-5, with unresolved D. V was pared by 6 bases and J by 1 base, with 6 bases between. The CDR3 extends over 11 amino acids. The germline gives CDR1 SQVTM, CDR2 ANQGSEA. CDR3 amino acids: CSVWFQETQYF. CDR3 in DNA: TGCAGCGTGTGGTTCCAAGAGACCCAGTACTTC. The complete variable domain, with remaining parts taken from reference TRBV29-1 and TRBJ2-5, reads SAVISQKPSRDICQRGTSLTIQCQVDSQVTMMFWYRQQPGQSLTLIATANQGSEATYESGFVIDKFPISRPNLTFSTLTVSNMSPEDSSIYLCSVWFQETQYFGPGTRLLVL.

V is TRBV15 and J is TRBJ2-3; D ambiguous. Trimming removed 11 bases at V and 0 bases at J, with 12 bases between. CDR1 LNHNV and CDR2 YYDKDF come from the germline V gene (reference sequence). The CDR3 spans 13 residues. The DNA for the CDR3 is TGTGCCTGTTACGCCAGTAGCACAGATACGCAGTATTTT. Residues: CACYASSTDTQYF.

This chain uses TRBV28 with TRBJ2-1, with 10 bases aligning to TRBD2. J gave up 0 bases and V 6 bases, and 11 bases lay outside the gene matches. The length of the CDR3 is 18 residues. Per the germline V gene, CDR1 is MDHEN and CDR2 is SYDVKM. The CDR3 region is CASSTGTSVQSSYNEQFF. In nucleotides, the CDR3 is TGTGCCAGCAGCACCGGGACTAGCGTCCAGAGCTCCTACAATGAGCAGTTCTTC.

This clonotype was seen just once. V is TRBV12-3 or TRBV12-4 and J is TRBJ2-2; a weak D match, TRBD1 (5 bases). The V end was cut by 6 bases, the J end by 0 bases, with 11 bases between. This CDR3 is 15 amino acids long. As DNA, the CDR3 is TGTGCCAGCAGGAAGACAGCGTCGAACACCGGGGAGCTGTTTTTT. Protein sequence: CASRKTASNTGELFF.

The chain is built from TRBV29-1 and TRBJ2-7; D assignment may be TRBD1 or TRBD2 (6 bases each). The germline gives CDR1 SQVTM, CDR2 ANQGSEA. This CDR3 contains 17 residues. The V and J ends lost 0 bases and 0 bases respectively, with 18 bases between them. The CDR3 spells CSVEEAGTRGFSYEQYF. The CDR3, as DNA: TGCAGCGTTGAAGAAGCGGGTACCAGGGGTTTCTCCTACGAGCAGTACTTC.

V usage is TRBV4-1 and J usage is TRBJ1-1; no reliable D call. Germline V gene sequence: CDR1 MGHRA, CDR2 YSYEKL. The CDR3 runs 15 residues. The V and J ends lost 4 bases and 0 bases respectively, with 12 bases between them. This chain's CDR3 is CASSRELVMNTEAFF. The CDR3 nucleotides read TGCGCCAGCAGCCGTGAGCTGGTCATGAACACTGAAGCTTTCTTT.